This T cell receptor beta chain was obtained from a study of blood T cell repertoires in COVID-19. Study details: The study drew acute and convalescent COVID-19 samples from the United States, Italy and Spain. PBMCs, B-cell-depleted T cells, or T cells provided the cDNA or gDNA that made up the material.

The CDR3 loop spans 17 amino acids. V lost 3 bases to trimming and J lost 0 bases, with 14 bases between them. Germline V gene lookup returns CDR1 KGHSH and CDR2 LQKENI. Study processing details: It was from reference gene primer amplification that nucleated cell counts were estimated. Assay: immunoSEQ multiplex PCR; the TCRdb copy retains only in-frame clones and omits some. V and J calls and clone size follow that table, whereas D and trimming were derived from the DNA. The table has over 130,000 clones, roughly 88% seen once. The rearrangement uses TRBV18 and TRBJ2-2, with D possibly TRBD1 on 5 matching bases. The sequenced material came from peripheral blood. The sequence was obtained from a man between 60 and 75 years old with active or convalescent COVID-19. CDR3 sequence: CASSPRTQGSNTGELFF. CDR3 coding DNA: TGTGCCAGCTCACCTCGTACTCAGGGTTCGAACACCGGGGAGCTGTTTTTT. The full variable domain, completed using reference TRBV18 and TRBJ2-2, is NAGVMQNPRHLVRRRGQEARLRCSPMKGHSHVYWYRQLPEEGLKFMVYLQKENIIDESGMPKERFSAEFPKEGPSILRIQQVVRGDSAAYFCASSPRTQGSNTGELFFGEGSRLTVL.